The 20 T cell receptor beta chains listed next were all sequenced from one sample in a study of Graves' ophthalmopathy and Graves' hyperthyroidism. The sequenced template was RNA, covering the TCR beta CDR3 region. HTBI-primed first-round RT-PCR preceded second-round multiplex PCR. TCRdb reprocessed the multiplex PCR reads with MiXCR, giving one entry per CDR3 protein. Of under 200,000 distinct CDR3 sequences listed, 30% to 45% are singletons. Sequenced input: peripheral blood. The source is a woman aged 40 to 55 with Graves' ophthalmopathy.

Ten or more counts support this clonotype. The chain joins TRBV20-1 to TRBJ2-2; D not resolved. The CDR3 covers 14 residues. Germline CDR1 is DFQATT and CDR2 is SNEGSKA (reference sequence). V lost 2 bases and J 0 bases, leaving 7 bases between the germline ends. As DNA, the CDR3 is TGCAGTGCTAGACATTCAGCGAACACCGGGGAGCTGTTTTTT. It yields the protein CSARHSANTGELFF.

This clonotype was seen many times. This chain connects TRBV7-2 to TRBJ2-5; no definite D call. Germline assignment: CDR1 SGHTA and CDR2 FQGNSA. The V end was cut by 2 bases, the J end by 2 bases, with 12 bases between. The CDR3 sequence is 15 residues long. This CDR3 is CASSLFLAIQETQYF. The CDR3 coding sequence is TGTGCCAGCAGCTTATTTCTTGCGATACAAGAGACCCAGTACTTC. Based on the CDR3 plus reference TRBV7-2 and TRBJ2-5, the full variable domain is GAGVSQSPSNKVTEKGKDVELRCDPISGHTALYWYRQSLGQGLEFLIYFQGNSAPDKSGLPSDRFSAERTGGSVSTLTIQRTQQEDSAVYLCASSLFLAIQETQYFGPGTRLLVL.

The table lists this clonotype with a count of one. As DNA, the CDR3 is TGTGCCAGCAGTACATCAGGGGGCCCAAACACTGAAGCTTTCTTT. It codes for CASSTSGGPNTEAFF. The chain has TRBV28 and TRBJ1-1; 8 nucleotides match TRBD1. Unmatched junction bases numbered 7, after V lost 5 bases and J lost 2 bases. CDR3 size: 15 residues. Germline-derived CDR1 and CDR2 are MDHEN and SYDVKM.

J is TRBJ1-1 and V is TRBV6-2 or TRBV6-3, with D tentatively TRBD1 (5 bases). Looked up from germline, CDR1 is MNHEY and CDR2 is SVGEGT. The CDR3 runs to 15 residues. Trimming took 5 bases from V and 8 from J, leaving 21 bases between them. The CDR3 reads CASSAGGQGAPEAFF. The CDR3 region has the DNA TGTGCCAGCAGTGCAGGCGGCCAGGGAGCACCCGAAGCTTTCTTT.

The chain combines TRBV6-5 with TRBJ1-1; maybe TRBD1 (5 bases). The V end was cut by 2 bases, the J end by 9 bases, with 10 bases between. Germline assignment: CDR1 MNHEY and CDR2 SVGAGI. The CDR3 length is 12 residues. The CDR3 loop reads CASSYGGDKAFF. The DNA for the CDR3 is TGTGCCAGCAGTTACGGGGGGGATAAAGCTTTCTTT.

CDR3 region: CASSLFTPGYTF. As DNA, the CDR3 is TGTGCCAGCAGCTTATTTACGCCTGGCTACACCTTC. The chain is built from TRBV6-4 and TRBJ1-2, with D uncertain. Between the trimmed V and J ends, which lost 6 bases and 7 bases, there was a span of 12 bases. CDR1 and CDR2 from the germline V gene are MRHNA and SNTAGT. The CDR3 contains 12 residues.

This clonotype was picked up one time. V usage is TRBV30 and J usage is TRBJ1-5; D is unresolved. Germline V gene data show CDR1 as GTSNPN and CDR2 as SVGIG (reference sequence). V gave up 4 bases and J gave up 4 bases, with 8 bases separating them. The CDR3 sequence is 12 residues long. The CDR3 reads CAWNDGNQPQHF. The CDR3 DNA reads TGTGCCTGGAACGATGGGAATCAGCCCCAGCATTTT.

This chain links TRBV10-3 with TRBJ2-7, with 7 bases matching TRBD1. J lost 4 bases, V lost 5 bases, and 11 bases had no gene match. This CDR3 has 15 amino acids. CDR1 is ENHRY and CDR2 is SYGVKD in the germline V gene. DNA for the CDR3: TGTGCCATCAGTCCCATAGTAGGACAGGCGTACGAGCAGTACTTC. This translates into CAISPIVGQAYEQYF.

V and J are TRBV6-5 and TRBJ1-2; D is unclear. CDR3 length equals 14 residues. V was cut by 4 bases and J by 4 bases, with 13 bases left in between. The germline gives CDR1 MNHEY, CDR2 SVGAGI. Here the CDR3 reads CASSSNGLSYGYTF. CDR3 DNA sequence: TGTGCCAGCAGTTCGAACGGACTGAGCTATGGCTACACCTTC.

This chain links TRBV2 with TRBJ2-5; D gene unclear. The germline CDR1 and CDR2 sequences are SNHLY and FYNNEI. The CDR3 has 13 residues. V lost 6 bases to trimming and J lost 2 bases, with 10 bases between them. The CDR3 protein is CASRQTGQETQYF. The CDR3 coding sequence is TGTGCCAGCAGACAGACCGGTCAAGAGACCCAGTACTTC.

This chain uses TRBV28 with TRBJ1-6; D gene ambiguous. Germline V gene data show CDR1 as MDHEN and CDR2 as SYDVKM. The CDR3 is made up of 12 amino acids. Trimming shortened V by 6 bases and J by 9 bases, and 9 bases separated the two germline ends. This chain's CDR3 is CASRRESSPLHF. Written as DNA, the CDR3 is TGTGCCAGCAGACGTGAGAGTTCACCCCTCCACTTT.

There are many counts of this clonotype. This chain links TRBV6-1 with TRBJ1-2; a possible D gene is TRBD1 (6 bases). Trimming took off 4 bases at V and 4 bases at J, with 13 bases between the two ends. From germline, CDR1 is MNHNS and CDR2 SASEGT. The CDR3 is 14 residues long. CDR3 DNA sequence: TGTGCCAGCAGTGTTCTACAGGGAGGCTATGGCTACACCTTC. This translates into CASSVLQGGYGYTF.

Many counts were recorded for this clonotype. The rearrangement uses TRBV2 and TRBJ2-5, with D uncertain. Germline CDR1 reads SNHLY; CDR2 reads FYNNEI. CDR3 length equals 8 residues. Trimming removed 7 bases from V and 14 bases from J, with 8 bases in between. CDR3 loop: CASTLSYF. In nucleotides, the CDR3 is TGTGCCAGCACCTTAAGTTACTTC.

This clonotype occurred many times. CDR3 amino acids: CASSDRTGGTEAFF. CDR3 in DNA: TGTGCCAGCAGTGATAGGACAGGAGGCACTGAAGCTTTCTTT. The genes are TRBV6-1 and TRBJ1-1, with 7 bases that match TRBD1. V shed 3 bases and J 4 bases; nucleotides not matched to a gene: 5. The germline gives CDR1 MNHNS, CDR2 SASEGT. CDR3 size: 14 residues.

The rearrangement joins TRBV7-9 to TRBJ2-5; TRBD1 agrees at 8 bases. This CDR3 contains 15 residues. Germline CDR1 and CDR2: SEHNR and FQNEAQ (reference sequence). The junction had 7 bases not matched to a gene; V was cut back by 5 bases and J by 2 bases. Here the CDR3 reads CASSPPGQEQETQYF. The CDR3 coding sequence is TGTGCCAGCAGCCCGCCGGGACAGGAGCAAGAGACCCAGTACTTC.

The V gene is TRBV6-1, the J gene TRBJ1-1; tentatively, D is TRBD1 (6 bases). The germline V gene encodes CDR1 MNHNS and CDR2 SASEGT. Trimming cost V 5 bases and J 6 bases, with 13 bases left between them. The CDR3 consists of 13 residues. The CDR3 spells CASSPLDRSEAFF. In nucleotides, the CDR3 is TGTGCCAGCAGTCCCTTAGACAGGTCTGAAGCTTTCTTT.

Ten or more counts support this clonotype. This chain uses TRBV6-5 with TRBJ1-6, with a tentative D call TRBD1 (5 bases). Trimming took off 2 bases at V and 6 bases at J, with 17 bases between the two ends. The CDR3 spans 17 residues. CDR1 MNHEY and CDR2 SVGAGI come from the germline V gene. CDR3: CASSYKGLTKSNSPLHF. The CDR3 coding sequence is TGTGCCAGCAGTTACAAGGGGCTAACTAAATCTAATTCACCCCTCCACTTT.

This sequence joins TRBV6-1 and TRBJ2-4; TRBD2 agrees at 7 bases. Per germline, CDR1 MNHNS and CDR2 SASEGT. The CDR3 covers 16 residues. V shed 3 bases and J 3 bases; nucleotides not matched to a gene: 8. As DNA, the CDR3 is TGTGCCAGCAGTGAGACGCGGGAGAGAGTCAAAAACATTCAGTACTTC. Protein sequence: CASSETRERVKNIQYF.

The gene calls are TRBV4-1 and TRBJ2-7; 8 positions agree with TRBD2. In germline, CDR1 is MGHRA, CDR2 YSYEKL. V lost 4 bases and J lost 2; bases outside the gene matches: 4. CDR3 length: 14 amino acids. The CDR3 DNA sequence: TGCGCCAGCAGCCCGCGAGCGGGGGCCTACGAGCAGTACTTC. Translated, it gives CASSPRAGAYEQYF.

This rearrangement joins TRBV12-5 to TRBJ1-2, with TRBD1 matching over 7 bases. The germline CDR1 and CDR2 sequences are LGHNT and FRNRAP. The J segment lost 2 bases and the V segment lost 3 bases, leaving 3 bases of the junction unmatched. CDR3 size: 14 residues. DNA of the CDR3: TGTGCTAGTGGTTTCGGGACAGCGAACTATGGCTACACCTTC. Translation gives CASGFGTANYGYTF.